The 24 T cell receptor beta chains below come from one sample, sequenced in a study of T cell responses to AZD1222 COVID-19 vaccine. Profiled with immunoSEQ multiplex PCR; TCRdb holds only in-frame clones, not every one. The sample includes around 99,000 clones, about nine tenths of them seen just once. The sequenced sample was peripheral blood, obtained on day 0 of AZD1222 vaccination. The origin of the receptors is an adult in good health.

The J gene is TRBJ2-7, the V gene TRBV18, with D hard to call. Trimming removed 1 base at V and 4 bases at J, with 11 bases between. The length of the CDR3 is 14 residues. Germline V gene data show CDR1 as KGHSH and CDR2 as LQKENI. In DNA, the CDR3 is TGTGCCAGCTCACCACTTGTGGCCGGGTACGAGCAGTACTTC. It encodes CASSPLVAGYEQYF. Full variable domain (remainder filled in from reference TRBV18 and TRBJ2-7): NAGVMQNPRHLVRRRGQEARLRCSPMKGHSHVYWYRQLPEEGLKFMVYLQKENIIDESGMPKERFSAEFPKEGPSILRIQQVVRGDSAAYFCASSPLVAGYEQYFGPGTRLTVT.

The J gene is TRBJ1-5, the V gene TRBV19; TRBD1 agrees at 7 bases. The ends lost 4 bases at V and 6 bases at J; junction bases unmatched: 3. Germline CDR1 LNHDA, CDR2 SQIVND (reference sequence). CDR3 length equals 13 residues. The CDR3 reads CASSTGTAQPQHF. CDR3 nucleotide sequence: TGTGCCAGTAGTACCGGGACAGCTCAGCCCCAGCATTTT.

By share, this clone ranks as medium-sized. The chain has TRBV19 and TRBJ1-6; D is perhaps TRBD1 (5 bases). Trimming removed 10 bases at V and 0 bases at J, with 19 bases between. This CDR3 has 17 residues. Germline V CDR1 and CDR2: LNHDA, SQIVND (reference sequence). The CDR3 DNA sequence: TGTGCCACCATGTACAAGACAGATTCCTCCTATAATTCACCCCTCCACTTT. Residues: CATMYKTDSSYNSPLHF.

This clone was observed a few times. CDR3: CAISRGGTETQYF. The CDR3 bases are TGTGCCATCAGTAGAGGGGGTACAGAGACCCAGTACTTC. The chain joins TRBV10-3 to TRBJ2-5, with D perhaps TRBD1 (6 bases). From germline, CDR1 is ENHRY and CDR2 SYGVKD. Trimming shortened V by 5 bases and J by 4 bases, and 11 bases separated the two germline ends. The CDR3 consists of 13 residues.

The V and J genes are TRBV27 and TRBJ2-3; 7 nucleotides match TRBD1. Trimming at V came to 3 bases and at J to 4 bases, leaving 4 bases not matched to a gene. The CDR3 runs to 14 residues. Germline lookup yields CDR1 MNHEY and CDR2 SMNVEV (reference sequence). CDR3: CASSLRGQSDTQYF. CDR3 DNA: TGTGCCAGCAGTTTGAGGGGACAGTCAGATACGCAGTATTTT.

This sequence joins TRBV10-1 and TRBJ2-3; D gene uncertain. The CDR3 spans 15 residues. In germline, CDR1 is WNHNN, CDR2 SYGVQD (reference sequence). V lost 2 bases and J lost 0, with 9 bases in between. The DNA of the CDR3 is TGCGCCAGCAGTGAGAAAGGCCTGAGCACAGATACGCAGTATTTT. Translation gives CASSEKGLSTDTQYF.

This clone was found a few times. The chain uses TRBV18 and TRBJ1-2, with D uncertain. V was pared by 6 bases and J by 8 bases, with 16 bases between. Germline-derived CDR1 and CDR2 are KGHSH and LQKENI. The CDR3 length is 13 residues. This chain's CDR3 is CASSPTEGGGYTF. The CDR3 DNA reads TGTGCCAGCTCGCCGACGGAGGGTGGAGGCTACACCTTC.

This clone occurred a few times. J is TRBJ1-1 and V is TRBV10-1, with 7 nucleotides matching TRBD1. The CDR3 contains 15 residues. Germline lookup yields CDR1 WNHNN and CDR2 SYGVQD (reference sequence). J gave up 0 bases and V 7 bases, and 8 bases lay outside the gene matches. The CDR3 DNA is TGCGCCAGCACCGAGGGGACAGCCTTGAACACTGAAGCTTTCTTT. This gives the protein CASTEGTALNTEAFF.

This CDR3 is CASSLHRTGRTDTQYF. The CDR3 DNA follows: TGCGCCAGCAGCTTGCATCGGACAGGGAGGACTGATACGCAGTATTTT. The chain uses TRBV5-1 and TRBJ2-3; 8 bases are shared with TRBD1. Germline loops: CDR1 SGHRS, CDR2 YFSETQ. V trimming: 1 base; J trimming: 6 bases; junction bases outside the gene matches: 10. The CDR3 is 16 residues long.

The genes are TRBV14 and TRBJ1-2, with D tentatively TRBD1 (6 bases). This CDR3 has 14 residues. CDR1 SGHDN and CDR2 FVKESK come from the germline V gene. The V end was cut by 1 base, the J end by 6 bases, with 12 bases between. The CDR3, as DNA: TGTGCCAGCAGCCAAGTAGACAGGAATAATGGCTACACCTTC. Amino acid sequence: CASSQVDRNNGYTF.

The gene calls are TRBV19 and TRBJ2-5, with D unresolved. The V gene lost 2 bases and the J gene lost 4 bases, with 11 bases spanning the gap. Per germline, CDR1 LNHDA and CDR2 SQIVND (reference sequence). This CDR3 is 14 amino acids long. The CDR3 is CASSIRTASETQYF. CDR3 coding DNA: TGTGCCAGTAGTATAAGGACGGCCTCAGAGACCCAGTACTTC.

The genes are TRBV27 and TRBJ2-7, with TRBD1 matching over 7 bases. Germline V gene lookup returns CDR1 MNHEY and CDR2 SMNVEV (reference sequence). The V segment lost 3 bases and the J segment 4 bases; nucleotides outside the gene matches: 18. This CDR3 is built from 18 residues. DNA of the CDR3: TGTGCCAGCAGTTTCCCCTCTGCAGCAGGGGGTGCCGTTTACGAGCAGTACTTC. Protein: CASSFPSAAGGAVYEQYF.

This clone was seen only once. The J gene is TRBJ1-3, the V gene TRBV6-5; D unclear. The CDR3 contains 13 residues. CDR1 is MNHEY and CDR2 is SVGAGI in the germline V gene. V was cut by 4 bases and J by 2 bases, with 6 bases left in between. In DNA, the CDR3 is TGTGCCAGCAGTTGGGCTCCTGGAAACACCATATATTTT. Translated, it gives CASSWAPGNTIYF.

Written as DNA, the CDR3 is TGTGCCAGCAGTCGGACAGGCCAAGACTCACCCCTCCACTTT. Protein: CASSRTGQDSPLHF. The gene calls are TRBV6-5 and TRBJ1-6, with TRBD1 matching 7 bases. The CDR3 sequence is 14 residues long. V was pared by 5 bases and J by 10 bases, with 8 bases of the junction left unmatched. Germline CDR1 MNHEY, CDR2 SVGAGI.

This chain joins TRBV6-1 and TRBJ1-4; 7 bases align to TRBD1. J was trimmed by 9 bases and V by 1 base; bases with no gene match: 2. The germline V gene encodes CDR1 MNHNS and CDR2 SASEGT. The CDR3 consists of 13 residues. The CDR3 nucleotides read TGTGCCAGCAGTGAAGGACAGGGAAAAAAACTGTTTTTT. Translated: CASSEGQGKKLFF.

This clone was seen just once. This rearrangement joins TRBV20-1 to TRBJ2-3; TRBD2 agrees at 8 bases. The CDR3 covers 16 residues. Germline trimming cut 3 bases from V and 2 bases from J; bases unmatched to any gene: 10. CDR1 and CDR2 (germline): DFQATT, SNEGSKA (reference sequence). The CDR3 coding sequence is TGCAGTGCTAGTTGGCCAGCGGGAGTTTTCACAGATACGCAGTATTTT. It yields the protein CSASWPAGVFTDTQYF.

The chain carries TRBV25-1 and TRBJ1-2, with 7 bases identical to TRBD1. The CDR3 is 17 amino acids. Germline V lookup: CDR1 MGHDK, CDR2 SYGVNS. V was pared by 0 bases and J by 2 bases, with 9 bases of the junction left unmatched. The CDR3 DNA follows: TGTGCCAGCAGTGAATATAATGGCGGCAGGGGGAACTATGGCTACACCTTC. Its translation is CASSEYNGGRGNYGYTF.

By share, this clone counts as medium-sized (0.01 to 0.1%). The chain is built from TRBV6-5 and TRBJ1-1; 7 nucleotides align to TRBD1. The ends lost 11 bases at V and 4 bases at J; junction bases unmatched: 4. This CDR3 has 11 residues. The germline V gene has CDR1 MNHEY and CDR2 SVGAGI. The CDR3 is CAAQGSTEAFF. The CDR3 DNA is TGTGCCGCACAGGGGAGCACTGAAGCTTTCTTT.

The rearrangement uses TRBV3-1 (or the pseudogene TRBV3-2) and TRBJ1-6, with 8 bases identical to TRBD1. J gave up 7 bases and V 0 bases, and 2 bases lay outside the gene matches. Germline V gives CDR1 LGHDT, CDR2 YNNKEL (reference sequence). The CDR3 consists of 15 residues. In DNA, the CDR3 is TGTGCCAGCAGCCAAGAGGACAGGGTGAATTCACCCCTCCACTTT. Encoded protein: CASSQEDRVNSPLHF.

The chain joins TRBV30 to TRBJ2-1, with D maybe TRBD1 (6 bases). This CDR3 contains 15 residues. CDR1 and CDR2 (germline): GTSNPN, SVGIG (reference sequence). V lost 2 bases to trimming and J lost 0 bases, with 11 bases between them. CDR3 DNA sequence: TGTGCCTGGAGTCTTGGACAGAGCTCCTACAATGAGCAGTTCTTC. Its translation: CAWSLGQSSYNEQFF. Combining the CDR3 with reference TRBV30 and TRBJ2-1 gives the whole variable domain SQTIHQWPATLVQPVGSPLSLECTVEGTSNPNLYWYRQAAGRGLQLLFYSVGIGQISSEVPQNLSASRPQDRQFILSSKKLLLSDSGFYLCAWSLGQSSYNEQFFGPGTRLTVL.

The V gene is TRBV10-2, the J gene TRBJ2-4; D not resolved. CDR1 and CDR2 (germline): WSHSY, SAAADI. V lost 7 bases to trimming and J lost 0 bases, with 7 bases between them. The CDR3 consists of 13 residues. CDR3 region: CASTGLAKNIQYF. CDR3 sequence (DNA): TGCGCCAGCACTGGATTAGCCAAAAACATTCAGTACTTC.

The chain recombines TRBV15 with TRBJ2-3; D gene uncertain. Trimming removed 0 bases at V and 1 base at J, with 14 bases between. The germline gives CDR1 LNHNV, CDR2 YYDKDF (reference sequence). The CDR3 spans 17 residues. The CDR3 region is CATSRDQHLGGTDTQYF. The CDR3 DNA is TGTGCCACCAGCAGAGATCAGCACCTCGGCGGCACAGATACGCAGTATTTT.

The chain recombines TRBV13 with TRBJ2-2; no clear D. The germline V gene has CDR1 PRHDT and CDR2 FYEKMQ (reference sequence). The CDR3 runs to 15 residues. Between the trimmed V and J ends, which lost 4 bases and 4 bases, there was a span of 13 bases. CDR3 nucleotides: TGTGCCAGCAGCTCCTCGGTACAGCCCACCGGGGAGCTGTTTTTT. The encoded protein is CASSSSVQPTGELFF.

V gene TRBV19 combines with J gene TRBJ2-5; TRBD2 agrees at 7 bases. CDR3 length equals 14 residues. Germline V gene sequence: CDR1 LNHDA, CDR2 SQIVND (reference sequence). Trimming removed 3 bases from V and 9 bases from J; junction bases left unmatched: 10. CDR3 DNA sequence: TGTGCCAGTAGTATGGGGACTACCAAAGGGGCCCAGTACTTC. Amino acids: CASSMGTTKGAQYF.